A single sample gave rise to the 24 T cell receptor beta chains below, sequenced in a study of T cell responses to AZD1222 COVID-19 vaccine. Profiled with immunoSEQ multiplex PCR; TCRdb holds only in-frame clones, not every one. The table includes around 180,000 clones, about nine tenths detected once. The specimen was peripheral blood, collected on day 0 of AZD1222 vaccination. The source of these receptors is an adult in good health.

The gene calls are TRBV29-1 and TRBJ2-3; 10 bases match TRBD2. Germline-derived CDR1 and CDR2 are SQVTM and ANQGSEA. Unmatched junction bases numbered 7, after V lost 7 bases and J lost 0 bases. The CDR3 extends over 15 amino acids. The CDR3 DNA sequence: TGCAGCGCAAGAGCGGGAGGGCCCAGCACAGATACGCAGTATTTT. It translates to CSARAGGPSTDTQYF.

This clone was seen just once. This chain joins TRBV28 and TRBJ1-1; D might be TRBD1 (6 bases). Trimming took off 6 bases at V and 1 base at J, with 9 bases between the two ends. CDR1 is MDHEN and CDR2 is SYDVKM in the germline V gene. CDR3 length: 13 residues. CDR3 sequence: CASRSDRNTEAFF. The CDR3 DNA is TGTGCCAGCAGGTCGGACAGGAACACTGAAGCTTTCTTT.

The chain recombines TRBV5-4 with TRBJ1-1; possible D gene TRBD1, 6 bases. V shed 7 bases and J shed 1 base, with 17 bases lying between them. The germline gives CDR1 SGHNT, CDR2 YYREEE (reference sequence). CDR3 length: 15 residues. The CDR3 nucleotides read TGTGCCAGCCGAGGGGGGAAAGGGGGGAACACTGAAGCTTTCTTT. This translates into CASRGGKGGNTEAFF. Together with reference TRBV5-4 and TRBJ1-1, the CDR3 gives the full variable domain: ETGVTQSPTHLIKTRGQQVTLRCSSQSGHNTVSWYQQALGQGPQFIFQYYREEENGRGNFPPRFSGLQFPNYSSELNVNALELDDSALYLCASRGGKGGNTEAFFGQGTRLTVV.

This clone was observed a single time. This sequence joins TRBV11-2 and TRBJ1-4, with D unclear. Germline V gene data show CDR1 as SGHAT and CDR2 as FQNNGV. There are 14 residues in the CDR3. V lost 3 bases to trimming and J lost 4 bases, with 9 bases between them. The CDR3 sequence: CASSFLGINEKLFF. As DNA, the CDR3 is TGTGCCAGCAGCTTTCTGGGTATTAATGAAAAACTGTTTTTT.

This chain uses TRBV5-1 with TRBJ1-6, with D possibly matching TRBD1 (5 bases). Germline values: CDR1 SGHRS, CDR2 YFSETQ. This CDR3 region has 15 residues. V was trimmed by 0 bases and J by 9 bases, leaving 13 bases between them. The CDR3 region is CASSLGREGGSPLHF. The CDR3 DNA sequence: TGCGCCAGCAGCTTGGGCAGGGAGGGTGGTTCACCCCTCCACTTT.

This sequence joins TRBV19 and TRBJ2-7; D ambiguous. This CDR3 is built from 16 residues. Deletions cut 6 bases from V and 1 base from J, with 19 bases between. Germline lookup yields CDR1 LNHDA and CDR2 SQIVND (reference sequence). For the CDR3, the DNA is TGTGCCAGTAGCAAACGACGGGTAGCCCAATCCTACGAGCAGTACTTC. It yields the protein CASSKRRVAQSYEQYF.

This rearrangement joins TRBV21-1 to TRBJ1-5; TRBD1, the table's D call, was not compared with the DNA. TRBV21-1 is a pseudogene. CDR3 length equals 17 residues. The CDR3 DNA sequence: TGTGCCAGCAGTCTGGCCCAGACAGGGGTGGGGAATCAGCCCCAGCATTTT. Amino acids: CASSLAQTGVGNQPQHF.

The chain uses TRBV19 and TRBJ1-1; 7 bases are shared with TRBD1. Trimming cost V 7 bases and J 1 base; bases outside gene matches: 0. The CDR3 is 12 residues long. Germline assignment: CDR1 LNHDA and CDR2 SQIVND (reference sequence). CDR3 residues: CASNRGNTEAFF. CDR3 in DNA: TGTGCCAGTAACAGGGGGAACACTGAAGCTTTCTTT.

The chain combines TRBV6-5 with TRBJ1-1; 8 nucleotides align to TRBD1. V gave up 7 bases and J gave up 11 bases; unmatched junction bases: 12. This CDR3 is built from 13 residues. Germline values: CDR1 MNHEY, CDR2 SVGAGI. CDR3 sequence (DNA): TGTGCCAGCACCAGACCGGACAGGGTTCGGGCTTTCTTT. Translation gives CASTRPDRVRAFF.

The chain employs TRBV6-5 and TRBJ1-4, with TRBD1 matching 8 bases. Trimming at V came to 0 bases and at J to 5 bases, leaving 2 bases not matched to a gene. This CDR3 is 15 amino acids long. The germline CDR1 and CDR2 sequences are MNHEY and SVGAGI. CDR3 nucleotide sequence: TGTGCCAGCAGTTACTCCGGGACAGGAAATGAAAAACTGTTTTTT. Its translation is CASSYSGTGNEKLFF.

The chain uses TRBV10-1 and TRBJ2-5; 10 bases are shared with TRBD1. CDR1 is WNHNN, CDR2 SYGVQD, per germline (reference sequence). The CDR3 runs 17 residues. Losses at the gene ends were 5 bases for V and 1 base for J; bases not matched to a gene: 10. The DNA for the CDR3 is TGCGCCAGCAGTCCGGGACAGGGGTGGGGAATCCAAGAGACCCAGTACTTC. Translation: CASSPGQGWGIQETQYF.

The chain links TRBV18 to TRBJ1-1; 8 bases line up with TRBD1. CDR1 is KGHSH, CDR2 LQKENI, per germline. The CDR3 runs 16 residues. The V and J ends lost 0 bases and 8 bases, in that order; junction bases with no gene match: 11. This chain's CDR3 is CASSPPSGGGLSEAFF. Written as DNA, the CDR3 is TGTGCCAGCTCACCACCGTCAGGGGGCGGATTAAGCGAAGCTTTCTTT. Combining the CDR3 with reference TRBV18 and TRBJ1-1 gives the whole variable domain NAGVMQNPRHLVRRRGQEARLRCSPMKGHSHVYWYRQLPEEGLKFMVYLQKENIIDESGMPKERFSAEFPKEGPSILRIQQVVRGDSAAYFCASSPPSGGGLSEAFFGQGTRLTVV.

The chain links TRBV5-1 to TRBJ1-5; D is unresolved. The CDR3 totals 14 residues. The germline gives CDR1 SGHRS, CDR2 YFSETQ. V was pared by 1 base and J by 3 bases, with 8 bases between. The CDR3 nucleotides are TGCGCCAGCAGCTTGCTGGGGAACAATCAGCCCCAGCATTTT. This codes for CASSLLGNNQPQHF.

This clone was detected only a few times. CDR3: CASSVGQGGYEQYF. The CDR3, as DNA: TGTGCCAGCAGCGTAGGACAGGGCGGCTACGAGCAGTACTTC. The chain employs TRBV9 and TRBJ2-7; TRBD1 matches 7 bases. Per the germline V gene, CDR1 is SGDLS and CDR2 is YYNGEE. The CDR3 consists of 14 residues. Trimming removed 0 bases from V and 3 bases from J; junction bases left unmatched: 3.

The V and J genes are TRBV25-1 and TRBJ2-3, with a tentative D call TRBD1 (6 bases). The V gene's germline CDR1 is MGHDK and CDR2 SYGVNS. V was clipped by 5 bases and J by 13 bases, with 16 bases between them. This CDR3 region has 12 residues. The CDR3 reads CASSLPGQQEYF. CDR3 DNA sequence: TGTGCCAGCAGTTTGCCGGGACAACAGGAGTATTTT.

The CDR3 DNA sequence: TGTGCCAGCAGACCCGCCGGGACAGGGGGCTCCTACGAGCAGTACTTC. Its translation is CASRPAGTGGSYEQYF. The chain links TRBV28 to TRBJ2-7; 11 nucleotides agree with TRBD1. The V segment lost 6 bases and the J segment 0 bases; nucleotides outside the gene matches: 7. CDR1 and CDR2 (germline): MDHEN, SYDVKM. The CDR3 is made up of 16 amino acids.

V usage is TRBV7-2 and J usage is TRBJ1-1; possibly TRBD1 for D (5 bases). CDR3 length: 14 amino acids. Trimming removed 0 bases at V and 5 bases at J, with 10 bases between. Per the germline V gene, CDR1 is SGHTA and CDR2 is FQGNSA. CDR3 DNA: TGTGCCAGCAGCTTAGCCCGGGGGAGTACTGAAGCTTTCTTT. Its translation is CASSLARGSTEAFF.

The V call is TRBV28, the J call TRBJ1-6; no firm D call. Germline values: CDR1 MDHEN, CDR2 SYDVKM. Deletions cut 11 bases from V and 5 bases from J, with 13 bases between. This CDR3 is 13 amino acids long. CDR3 nucleotides: TGTGCCGCGGAAAGTCTTGATAATTCACCCCTCCACTTT. Its protein is CAAESLDNSPLHF.

The V call is TRBV18, the J call TRBJ2-7; the D gene could be TRBD1 or TRBD2 (5 bases each). The V and J ends lost 3 bases and 6 bases respectively, with 15 bases between them. Per the germline V gene, CDR1 is KGHSH and CDR2 is LQKENI. The CDR3 is 14 residues long. The CDR3 loop reads CASSPMGTGGEQYF. The CDR3 coding sequence is TGTGCCAGCTCACCGATGGGGACCGGCGGCGAGCAGTACTTC.

The rearrangement uses TRBV10-3 and TRBJ2-2; 7 bases line up with TRBD2. The germline V gene encodes CDR1 ENHRY and CDR2 SYGVKD. The CDR3 is 15 amino acids. V was clipped by 7 bases and J by 1 base; unmatched bases: 6. The chain's CDR3 is CAITSGGENTGELFF. The CDR3 bases are TGTGCCATCACTAGCGGAGGGGAGAACACCGGGGAGCTGTTTTTT.

In its sample, this clone was seen once. The V and J genes are TRBV30 and TRBJ1-4; D remains unclear. Germline V gene sequence: CDR1 GTSNPN, CDR2 SVGIG (reference sequence). The CDR3 consists of 11 residues. Trimming removed 2 bases from V and 10 bases from J, with 8 bases in between. CDR3 sequence (DNA): TGTGCCTGGAGTTTCGAAGGAAAACTGTTTTTT. It codes for CAWSFEGKLFF.

The chain recombines TRBV18 with TRBJ2-2; D gene ambiguous. The germline gives CDR1 KGHSH, CDR2 LQKENI. The CDR3 consists of 12 residues. V gave up 3 bases and J gave up 7 bases, with 6 bases separating them. The CDR3 region has the DNA TGTGCCAGCTCACCTGACAACGGGGAGCTGTTTTTT. As protein: CASSPDNGELFF.

The chain links TRBV7-9 to TRBJ2-1, with D unclear. Trimming shortened V by 5 bases and J by 0 bases, and 20 bases separated the two germline ends. CDR1 is SEHNR, CDR2 FQNEAQ, per germline (reference sequence). The CDR3 sequence is 18 residues long. The CDR3 spells CASSPKGYKHISYNEQFF. As DNA, the CDR3 is TGTGCCAGCAGCCCCAAAGGCTACAAGCACATCTCCTACAATGAGCAGTTCTTC.

The chain joins TRBV6-4 to TRBJ2-7; D uncertain. From germline, CDR1 is MRHNA and CDR2 SNTAGT. The ends were cut back, 0 bases at V and 5 bases at J, with 11 bases in the middle. There are 14 residues in the CDR3. The CDR3 DNA is TGTGCCAGCAGTGACTCAAGCAGATCGGACGAGCAGTACTTC. It encodes CASSDSSRSDEQYF.